A selection of T cell receptor beta chains follows, all from one sample in a study of identical twins. TCRdb re-derived calls from the 5' RACE reads in MiXCR, one entry per CDR3 protein. The table includes a few hundred thousand distinct CDR3 sequences, about 8.1% detected once. In addition, the sample was reused for a study of yellow fever vaccine responses in identical twins.

Sequencing input: memory (CD45RO+) T cells sorted from blood. Every receptor here comes from a woman aged 18-29 years in good health. Each CDR3 is given with its conserved first and last residue. The order of the fields is clone size, J gene, V gene, CDR3 length, D gene, CDR3 protein, CDR3 DNA. The D gene is left open where the match is weak. Clone size is given for some rows only: seen once, a few or many times, or a class if the clone is expanded.

abundance: many; j_gene: TRBJ1-1; v_gene: TRBV5-1; len: 15; d_gene: -; CDR3aa: CASSLEGQGFTEAFF; CDR3nt: TGCGCCAGCAGCTTGGAGGGGCAGGGGTTCACTGAAGCTTTCTTT
abundance: -; j_gene: TRBJ2-3; v_gene: TRBV3-1; len: 16; d_gene: -; CDR3aa: CASSQDLALSTDTQYF; CDR3nt: TGTGCCAGCAGCCAAGATCTAGCGCTAAGCACAGATACGCAGTATTTT
abundance: -; j_gene: TRBJ2-5; v_gene: TRBV3-1; len: 16; d_gene: TRBD2; CDR3aa: CASRHRTSGGLETQYF; CDR3nt: TGTGCCAGCAGACATCGGACTAGCGGGGGGTTGGAGACCCAGTACTTC
abundance: many; j_gene: TRBJ1-1; v_gene: TRBV12-3/TRBV12-4; len: 14; d_gene: -; CDR3aa: CASSLNGGLSEAFF; CDR3nt: TGTGCCAGCAGTTTAAACGGGGGTTTATCTGAAGCTTTCTTT
abundance: -; j_gene: TRBJ2-3; v_gene: TRBV12-3/TRBV12-4; len: 16; d_gene: -; CDR3aa: CASTPGLSQTTDTQYF; CDR3nt: TGTGCCAGCACCCCGGGACTTTCACAAACGACAGATACGCAGTATTTT
abundance: few; j_gene: TRBJ1-1; v_gene: TRBV28; len: 15; d_gene: -; CDR3aa: CASTQPQGRVTEAFF; CDR3nt: TGTGCCAGCACTCAACCCCAGGGGAGGGTCACTGAAGCTTTCTTT
abundance: once; j_gene: TRBJ2-4; v_gene: TRBV11-2; len: 14; d_gene: -; CDR3aa: CASSPDSAGNIQYF; CDR3nt: TGTGCCAGCAGCCCGGACTCGGCGGGGAACATTCAGTACTTC
abundance: -; j_gene: TRBJ2-5; v_gene: TRBV10-3; len: 14; d_gene: -; CDR3aa: CASAGSGGSETQYF; CDR3nt: TGTGCATCGGCGGGAAGCGGAGGATCAGAGACCCAGTACTTC
abundance: many; j_gene: TRBJ2-7; v_gene: TRBV20-1; len: 14; d_gene: -; CDR3aa: CSASDGRSTYEQYF; CDR3nt: TGCAGTGCTAGTGACGGTCGTTCCACCTACGAGCAGTACTTC
abundance: -; j_gene: TRBJ2-7; v_gene: TRBV6-5; len: 13; d_gene: TRBD2; CDR3aa: CASSLAGVDEQYF; CDR3nt: TGTGCCAGCAGTTTAGCGGGGGTGGACGAGCAGTACTTC
abundance: many; j_gene: TRBJ2-7; v_gene: TRBV7-9; len: 15; d_gene: TRBD1; CDR3aa: CASSHRDRGSYEQYF; CDR3nt: TGTGCCAGCAGCCACCGGGACAGGGGATCCTACGAGCAGTACTTC
abundance: few; j_gene: TRBJ2-3; v_gene: TRBV14; len: 16; d_gene: TRBD2; CDR3aa: CASSHLAGDTADTQYF; CDR3nt: TGTGCCAGCAGCCATTTAGCGGGAGACACAGCTGATACGCAGTATTTT
abundance: few; j_gene: TRBJ2-1; v_gene: TRBV15; len: 16; d_gene: -; CDR3aa: CATSRDGPGSYNEQFF; CDR3nt: TGTGCCACCAGCAGAGATGGTCCGGGTTCCTACAATGAGCAGTTCTTC
abundance: many; j_gene: TRBJ2-1; v_gene: TRBV6-5; len: 12; d_gene: -; CDR3aa: CASLGPYNEQFF; CDR3nt: TGTGCCAGCCTCGGCCCCTACAATGAGCAGTTCTTC
abundance: -; j_gene: TRBJ1-1; v_gene: TRBV5-6; len: 15; d_gene: -; CDR3aa: CASSLDFGGSTEAFF; CDR3nt: TGTGCCAGCAGCTTGGATTTTGGGGGGAGCACTGAAGCTTTCTTT
abundance: -; j_gene: TRBJ2-7; v_gene: TRBV2; len: 14; d_gene: -; CDR3aa: CASSALRTHYEQYF; CDR3nt: TGTGCCAGCAGTGCACTCAGGACTCACTACGAGCAGTACTTC
abundance: few; j_gene: TRBJ1-6; v_gene: TRBV20-1; len: 15; d_gene: -; CDR3aa: CSASSDSSYNSPLHF; CDR3nt: TGCAGTGCTAGTTCGGACAGCTCCTATAATTCACCCCTCCACTTT
abundance: many; j_gene: TRBJ2-3; v_gene: TRBV2; len: 16; d_gene: TRBD1; CDR3aa: CASSGEQGVSTDTQYF; CDR3nt: TGTGCCAGCAGTGGAGAACAGGGGGTGAGCACAGATACGCAGTATTTT
abundance: many; j_gene: TRBJ2-1; v_gene: TRBV5-1; len: 14; d_gene: -; CDR3aa: CASQGGGVYNEQFF; CDR3nt: TGCGCCAGCCAGGGGGGCGGAGTATACAATGAGCAGTTCTTC
abundance: few; j_gene: TRBJ1-1; v_gene: TRBV20-1; len: 14; d_gene: -; CDR3aa: CSARSPPPVNEAFF; CDR3nt: TGCAGTGCTAGATCCCCACCCCCCGTGAATGAAGCTTTCTTT
abundance: -; j_gene: TRBJ2-5; v_gene: TRBV2; len: 17; d_gene: -; CDR3aa: CASSFREDRDMQETQYF; CDR3nt: TGTGCCAGCAGTTTCCGCGAGGACCGGGACATGCAAGAGACCCAGTACTTC
abundance: few; j_gene: TRBJ2-1; v_gene: TRBV6-5; len: 13; d_gene: -; CDR3aa: CASSYLGGGEQFF; CDR3nt: TGTGCCAGCAGTTACCTTGGGGGCGGTGAGCAGTTCTTC
abundance: few; j_gene: TRBJ2-3; v_gene: TRBV24-1; len: 16; d_gene: TRBD2; CDR3aa: CATSGRTSGSGDTQYF; CDR3nt: TGTGCCACCAGTGGCAGGACTAGCGGGAGCGGTGATACGCAGTATTTT
abundance: many; j_gene: TRBJ2-1; v_gene: TRBV12-3/TRBV12-4; len: 15; d_gene: -; CDR3aa: CASSFAVSSYNEQFF; CDR3nt: TGTGCCAGCAGTTTCGCTGTAAGCTCCTACAATGAGCAGTTCTTC
abundance: medium-sized; j_gene: TRBJ2-5; v_gene: TRBV4-2; len: 16; d_gene: TRBD2; CDR3aa: CASSQGSGNGQETQYF; CDR3nt: TGTGCCAGCAGCCAAGGGAGCGGGAATGGGCAAGAGACCCAGTACTTC
abundance: few; j_gene: TRBJ2-3; v_gene: TRBV11-3; len: 16; d_gene: -; CDR3aa: CASSRGEATNTDTQYF; CDR3nt: TGTGCCAGCAGCAGGGGTGAAGCGACAAACACAGATACGCAGTATTTT
abundance: -; j_gene: TRBJ2-1; v_gene: TRBV10-2; len: 13; d_gene: TRBD2; CDR3aa: CASRWGGSNEQFF; CDR3nt: TGCGCCAGCAGGTGGGGGGGAAGTAATGAGCAGTTCTTC
abundance: -; j_gene: TRBJ2-3; v_gene: TRBV2; len: 14; d_gene: -; CDR3aa: CASSEAGATDTQYF; CDR3nt: TGTGCCAGCAGTGAAGCTGGCGCCACAGATACGCAGTATTTT
abundance: few; j_gene: TRBJ2-1; v_gene: TRBV7-2; len: 15; d_gene: -; CDR3aa: CASSLARGAYNEQFF; CDR3nt: TGTGCCAGCAGCTTAGCCCGGGGGGCGTACAATGAGCAGTTCTTC
abundance: -; j_gene: TRBJ1-2; v_gene: TRBV2; len: 13; d_gene: -; CDR3aa: CASSKTDYYGYTF; CDR3nt: TGTGCCAGCAGTAAGACAGATTACTATGGCTACACCTTC
abundance: many; j_gene: TRBJ1-2; v_gene: TRBV12-3/TRBV12-4; len: 13; d_gene: -; CDR3aa: CASTGDPRAGYTF; CDR3nt: TGTGCCAGCACCGGGGACCCTCGCGCTGGCTACACCTTC
abundance: many; j_gene: TRBJ1-2; v_gene: TRBV7-8; len: 15; d_gene: -; CDR3aa: CASSSHYMVDYGYTF; CDR3nt: TGTGCCAGCAGCTCCCACTACATGGTTGACTATGGCTACACCTTC
abundance: few; j_gene: TRBJ1-2; v_gene: TRBV27; len: 13; d_gene: -; CDR3aa: CASSFNGLHGYTF; CDR3nt: TGTGCCAGCAGTTTCAACGGGCTGCATGGCTACACCTTC
abundance: -; j_gene: TRBJ1-2; v_gene: TRBV6-1; len: 15; d_gene: TRBD1; CDR3aa: CASSPRTGANCGYTF; CDR3nt: TGTGCCAGCAGTCCGAGGACAGGGGCGAACTGTGGCTACACCTTC
abundance: many; j_gene: TRBJ1-6; v_gene: TRBV6-1; len: 12; d_gene: -; CDR3aa: CASSDGYSPLHF; CDR3nt: TGTGCCAGCAGTGATGGTTATTCACCCCTCCACTTT
abundance: -; j_gene: TRBJ2-4; v_gene: TRBV11-2; len: 18; d_gene: -; CDR3aa: CASSRLVRGMGAKNIQYF; CDR3nt: TGTGCCAGCAGCCGATTAGTACGGGGTATGGGGGCCAAAAACATTCAGTACTTC
abundance: few; j_gene: TRBJ2-4; v_gene: TRBV7-8; len: 16; d_gene: TRBD1; CDR3aa: CASSPGQGAAKNIQYF; CDR3nt: TGTGCCAGCAGCCCAGGACAGGGGGCAGCCAAAAACATTCAGTACTTC
abundance: -; j_gene: TRBJ1-2; v_gene: TRBV25-1; len: 14; d_gene: -; CDR3aa: CASSEQGSWYGYTF; CDR3nt: TGTGCCAGCAGTGAACAGGGATCGTGGTATGGCTACACCTTC
abundance: many; j_gene: TRBJ1-1; v_gene: TRBV12-3/TRBV12-4; len: 15; d_gene: TRBD1; CDR3aa: CASSFMDRGNTEAFF; CDR3nt: TGTGCCAGCAGTTTCATGGACAGGGGGAACACTGAAGCTTTCTTT
abundance: -; j_gene: TRBJ1-1; v_gene: TRBV5-1; len: 14; d_gene: -; CDR3aa: CASSQRGWDTEAFF; CDR3nt: TGCGCCAGCAGCCAGAGAGGTTGGGACACTGAAGCTTTCTTT
abundance: -; j_gene: TRBJ2-3; v_gene: TRBV19; len: 14; d_gene: -; CDR3aa: CASSPGRGADMQYF; CDR3nt: TGTGCCAGTAGTCCCGGCCGAGGCGCAGATATGCAGTATTTT
abundance: many; j_gene: TRBJ2-6; v_gene: TRBV4-1; len: 18; d_gene: -; CDR3aa: CASSQGDFLGSGANVLTF; CDR3nt: TGCGCCAGCAGCCAAGGGGATTTTCTGGGATCTGGGGCCAACGTCCTGACTTTC
abundance: many; j_gene: TRBJ2-3; v_gene: TRBV12-3/TRBV12-4; len: 13; d_gene: TRBD2; CDR3aa: CASTSLGGVKQYF; CDR3nt: TGTGCCAGCACCTCCCTCGGGGGGGTAAAACAGTATTTT
abundance: -; j_gene: TRBJ2-1; v_gene: TRBV6-1; len: 12; d_gene: TRBD2; CDR3aa: CASNAAGDEQFF; CDR3nt: TGTGCCAGCAATGCCGCGGGAGATGAGCAGTTCTTC
abundance: -; j_gene: TRBJ1-6; v_gene: TRBV6-1; len: 15; d_gene: -; CDR3aa: CASSGLQHFKSPLHF; CDR3nt: TGTGCCAGCAGTGGCCTACAGCATTTTAAATCACCCCTCCACTTT
abundance: few; j_gene: TRBJ2-1; v_gene: TRBV29-1; len: 12; d_gene: -; CDR3aa: CSVGSVYNEQFF; CDR3nt: TGCAGCGTTGGGTCAGTCTACAATGAGCAGTTCTTC
abundance: few; j_gene: TRBJ2-7; v_gene: TRBV18; len: 15; d_gene: TRBD2; CDR3aa: CASSPPSGSLYEQYF; CDR3nt: TGTGCCAGCTCACCACCTAGCGGGAGTCTCTACGAGCAGTACTTC
abundance: many; j_gene: TRBJ2-1; v_gene: TRBV24-1; len: 16; d_gene: TRBD2; CDR3aa: CATSDLGLAGVYEQFF; CDR3nt: TGTGCCACCAGTGATTTAGGGCTAGCGGGCGTCTATGAGCAGTTCTTC
abundance: many; j_gene: TRBJ2-3; v_gene: TRBV12-3/TRBV12-4; len: 15; d_gene: -; CDR3aa: CASTGRPPSTDTQYF; CDR3nt: TGTGCCAGCACAGGGAGGCCTCCTAGCACAGATACGCAGTATTTT
abundance: -; j_gene: TRBJ2-5; v_gene: TRBV6-1; len: 15; d_gene: -; CDR3aa: CASSDGAGTASAQYF; CDR3nt: TGTGCCAGCAGTGATGGGGCCGGGACCGCCTCGGCCCAGTACTTC
abundance: -; j_gene: TRBJ2-7; v_gene: TRBV7-2; len: 16; d_gene: -; CDR3aa: CASSFHGLNPSYEQYF; CDR3nt: TGTGCCAGCAGCTTTCACGGTTTAAACCCCTCCTACGAGCAGTACTTC
abundance: -; j_gene: TRBJ2-5; v_gene: TRBV20-1; len: 14; d_gene: TRBD1; CDR3aa: CSAFGQGYQETQYF; CDR3nt: TGCAGCGCCTTTGGACAGGGGTACCAAGAGACCCAGTACTTC
abundance: few; j_gene: TRBJ2-4; v_gene: TRBV20-1; len: 15; d_gene: TRBD1; CDR3aa: CSAIPGTAAKNIQYF; CDR3nt: TGCAGTGCTATACCCGGGACAGCAGCCAAAAACATTCAGTACTTC
abundance: -; j_gene: TRBJ2-5; v_gene: TRBV4-1; len: 14; d_gene: TRBD2; CDR3aa: CASSRRLAEETQYF; CDR3nt: TGCGCCAGCAGCCGCCGACTAGCGGAAGAGACCCAGTACTTC
abundance: many; j_gene: TRBJ1-5; v_gene: TRBV12-3/TRBV12-4; len: 14; d_gene: -; CDR3aa: CASSLLDGNQPQHF; CDR3nt: TGTGCCAGCAGTTTACTCGATGGCAATCAGCCCCAGCATTTT
abundance: few; j_gene: TRBJ2-5; v_gene: TRBV10-3; len: 14; d_gene: -; CDR3aa: CAISGTGTQETQYF; CDR3nt: TGTGCCATCAGTGGAACCGGGACTCAAGAGACCCAGTACTTC
abundance: few; j_gene: TRBJ2-1; v_gene: TRBV24-1; len: 14; d_gene: TRBD2; CDR3aa: CATSGRLAGPEQFF; CDR3nt: TGTGCCACCAGTGGACGGCTAGCGGGCCCCGAGCAGTTCTTC
abundance: many; j_gene: TRBJ2-3; v_gene: TRBV12-3/TRBV12-4; len: 13; d_gene: -; CDR3aa: CASSFKNTITQYF; CDR3nt: TGTGCCAGCAGTTTTAAGAATACAATAACGCAGTATTTT
abundance: many; j_gene: TRBJ2-3; v_gene: TRBV7-2; len: 13; d_gene: -; CDR3aa: CASSSRTTDTQYF; CDR3nt: TGTGCCAGCAGCTCACGAACCACAGATACGCAGTATTTT